A selection of T cell receptor beta chains follows, all from one sample in a study of cytomegalovirus exposure and HLA in healthy donors. TCRdb's table, derived via immunoSEQ multiplex PCR, lists solely in-frame clones and lacks some. The top ten hold 4% of the sample, which has roughly 300,000 clones, 80% to 90% seen once. The sample consisted of PBMCs. The receptors derive from a man in his forties or fifties in good health and CMV-seropositive. Both conserved end residues are part of each CDR3. D genes are given only for firm matches. Only part of the rows carry a size: once, few, many, or a class if the clone is expanded.

>-|few|TRBV4-1|TRBJ2-5
CASSQERGRVETQYF
TGCGCCAGCAGCCAAGAACGGGGTCGGGTGGAGACCCAGTACTTC
>-|-|TRBV21-1|TRBJ2-7
CASSNLEGAGYEQYF
TGTGCCAGCAGCAACCTGGAGGGGGCAGGGTACGAGCAGTACTTC
>-|-|TRBV19|TRBJ2-2
CATGVGSGELFF
TGTGCCACAGGGGTTGGGTCCGGGGAGCTGTTTTTT
>TRBD2|-|TRBV2|TRBJ2-7
CASSARTSENEQYF
TGTGCCAGCAGCGCCCGGACTAGCGAAAACGAGCAGTACTTC
>-|once|TRBV18|TRBJ2-5
CASSPTSVETQYF
TGTGCCAGCTCACCAACCTCGGTGGAGACCCAGTACTTC
>TRBD2|-|TRBV28|TRBJ2-3
CASSLKKREMDTQYF
TGTGCCAGCAGTTTGAAAAAGCGGGAGATGGATACGCAGTATTTT
>TRBD1|-|TRBV28|TRBJ1-5
CASSSGGETNQPQHF
TGTGCCAGCAGTTCAGGGGGCGAAACCAATCAGCCCCAGCATTTT
>TRBD1|-|TRBV7-3|TRBJ2-2
CASSPGTGGGELFF
TGTGCCAGCAGCCCCGGGACAGGGGGCGGGGAGCTGTTTTTT
>TRBD2|-|TRBV5-1|TRBJ2-1
CASSHPQLTSGGELEQFF
TGCGCCAGCAGCCACCCGCAGTTGACTAGCGGGGGTGAATTGGAGCAGTTCTTC
>TRBD1|-|TRBV30|TRBJ1-6
CAWSVGTGGYNSPLHF
TGTGCCTGGAGTGTCGGGACAGGGGGTTATAATTCACCCCTCCACTTT
>-|few|TRBV6-1|TRBJ1-2
CASSPGQGRYTF
TGTGCCAGCAGCCCAGGGCAGGGGCGCTACACCTTC
>TRBD1|-|TRBV4-1|TRBJ2-5
CASSQDRAGGLQETQYF
TGCGCCAGCAGCCAAGATCGGGCAGGGGGTTTGCAAGAGACCCAGTACTTC
>TRBD2|-|TRBV2|TRBJ2-1
CASRRGLAGVSTVYNEQFF
TGTGCCAGCAGGAGGGGACTAGCGGGAGTCTCTACCGTCTACAATGAGCAGTTCTTC
>-|once|TRBV6-5|TRBJ2-5
CASSYLSGRGEETQYF
TGTGCCAGCAGTTACCTCTCCGGCCGGGGTGAAGAGACCCAGTACTTC
>-|-|TRBV4-3|TRBJ2-2
CASSQEGRTGELFF
TGCGCCAGCAGCCAAGAGGGCAGGACCGGGGAGCTGTTTTTT
>-|-|TRBV19|TRBJ2-7
CASSKQADYEQYF
TGTGCCAGTAGCAAACAGGCAGACTACGAGCAGTACTTC
>-|-|TRBV29-1|TRBJ2-7
CSVEIRGNYEQYF
TGCAGCGTTGAAATACGGGGAAACTACGAGCAGTACTTC
>-|-|TRBV7-9|TRBJ2-7
CASSSSTDRSYEQYF
TGTGCCAGCAGCTCCTCGACAGATCGATCCTACGAGCAGTACTTC
>TRBD1|-|TRBV27|TRBJ2-1
CASGKGTGRHNEQFF
TGTGCCAGCGGAAAAGGGACAGGGCGGCACAATGAGCAGTTCTTC
>TRBD2|-|TRBV15|TRBJ2-7
CATSNPSGSHEQYF
TGTGCCACCAGCAATCCGAGCGGGAGCCACGAGCAGTACTTC
>TRBD2|-|TRBV4-1|TRBJ2-2
CASSQEGSGRGTGELFF
TGCGCCAGCAGCCAAGAAGGCAGCGGGAGGGGGACCGGGGAGCTGTTTTTT
>TRBD2|once|TRBV29-1|TRBJ2-7
CSVESLAGAEQYF
TGCAGCGTTGAGTCCCTAGCGGGGGCCGAGCAGTACTTC
>TRBD2|once|TRBV28|TRBJ2-2
CASSLGGVTGELFF
TGTGCCAGCAGTTTGGGAGGGGTTACCGGGGAGCTGTTTTTT
>TRBD1|-|TRBV2|TRBJ1-5
CASSLDRDNNQPQHF
TGTGCCAGCAGCCTCGACAGGGATAACAATCAGCCCCAGCATTTT
>TRBD2|-|TRBV2|TRBJ2-2
CASSPPSGTEYTGELFF
TGTGCCAGCAGTCCGCCTAGCGGGACAGAATACACCGGGGAGCTGTTTTTT
>TRBD1|once|TRBV7-2|TRBJ1-5
CASSPRTGGDQPQHF
TGTGCCAGCAGCCCGCGGACAGGGGGCGATCAGCCCCAGCATTTT
>-|-|TRBV7-9|TRBJ2-2
CASTPGRVTTGELFF
TGTGCCAGCACCCCGGGCAGGGTGACGACCGGGGAGCTGTTTTTT
>-|once|TRBV14|TRBJ2-7
CASSPSRGRYEQYF
TGTGCCAGCAGTCCGAGTAGGGGTAGATACGAGCAGTACTTC
>TRBD2|-|TRBV9|TRBJ2-7
CASSAGTSGVYEQYF
TGTGCCAGCAGCGCCGGGACTAGCGGAGTCTACGAGCAGTACTTC
>TRBD2|-|TRBV5-1|TRBJ2-3
CASSSRLAGAVDTQYF
TGCGCCAGCAGCTCTCGACTAGCGGGAGCGGTAGATACGCAGTATTTT
>TRBD1|-|TRBV5-1|TRBJ2-7
CASSLGRGPSYEQYF
TGCGCCAGCAGCTTGGGCAGGGGGCCATCCTACGAGCAGTACTTC
>-|-|TRBV2|TRBJ1-2
CASSEWAGGGYGYTF
TGTGCCAGCAGTGAATGGGCAGGCGGGGGCTATGGCTACACCTTC
>TRBD2|-|TRBV6-6|TRBJ2-1
CASSYQTSGRANEQFF
TGTGCCAGCAGCTACCAGACTAGCGGGAGGGCCAATGAGCAGTTCTTC
>TRBD1|-|TRBV27|TRBJ1-5
CASSKGQDNQPQHF
TGTGCCAGCAGTAAGGGACAGGACAATCAGCCCCAGCATTTT
>TRBD1|-|TRBV29-1|TRBJ1-3
CSGGQGGTGNTIYF
TGCAGCGGGGGACAGGGGGGGACTGGAAACACCATATATTTT
>TRBD1|-|TRBV4-3|TRBJ2-7
CASSRYRGPTYEQYF
TGCGCCAGCAGCCGATACAGGGGCCCAACCTACGAGCAGTACTTC
>TRBD2|-|TRBV9|TRBJ2-1
CASSVASRTEGLAGYNEQFF
TGTGCCAGCAGCGTGGCGTCGCGAACCGAGGGGCTAGCGGGGTACAATGAGCAGTTCTTC
>TRBD2|-|TRBV15|TRBJ2-5
CATSRGRREETQYF
TGTGCCACCAGCAGAGGGCGGCGGGAGGAGACCCAGTACTTC
>TRBD1|-|TRBV6-5|TRBJ1-2
CASSKGQFYGYTF
TGTGCCAGCAGTAAGGGACAGTTCTATGGCTACACCTTC
>TRBD1|few|TRBV6-5|TRBJ1-1
CASSYSGTGLPEAFF
TGTGCCAGCAGTTACTCCGGGACAGGACTCCCTGAAGCTTTCTTT